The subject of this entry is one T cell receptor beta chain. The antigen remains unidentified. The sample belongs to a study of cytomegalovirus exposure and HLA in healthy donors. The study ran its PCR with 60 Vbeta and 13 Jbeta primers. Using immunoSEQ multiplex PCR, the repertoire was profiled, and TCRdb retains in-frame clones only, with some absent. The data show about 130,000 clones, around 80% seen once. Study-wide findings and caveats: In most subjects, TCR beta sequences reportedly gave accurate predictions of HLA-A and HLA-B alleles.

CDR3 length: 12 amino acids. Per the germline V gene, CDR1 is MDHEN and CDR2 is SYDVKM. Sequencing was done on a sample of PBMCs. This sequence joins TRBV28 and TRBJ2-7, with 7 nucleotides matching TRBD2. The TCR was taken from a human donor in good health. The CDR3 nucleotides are TGTGCAGTCGGAGCGGGGAAGTACGAGCAGTACTTC. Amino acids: CAVGAGKYEQYF.